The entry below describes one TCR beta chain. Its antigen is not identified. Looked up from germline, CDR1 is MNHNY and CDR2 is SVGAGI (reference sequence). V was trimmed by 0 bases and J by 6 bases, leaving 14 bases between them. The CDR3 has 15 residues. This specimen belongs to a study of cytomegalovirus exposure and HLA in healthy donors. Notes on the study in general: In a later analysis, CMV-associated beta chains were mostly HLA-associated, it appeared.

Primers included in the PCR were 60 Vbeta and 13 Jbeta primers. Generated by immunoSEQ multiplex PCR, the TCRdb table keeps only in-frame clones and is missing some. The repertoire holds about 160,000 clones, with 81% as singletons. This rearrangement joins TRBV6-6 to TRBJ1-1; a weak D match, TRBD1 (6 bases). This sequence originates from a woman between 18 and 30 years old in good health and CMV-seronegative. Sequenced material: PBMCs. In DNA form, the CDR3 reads TGTGCCAGCAGTTACTCCCGCCAGGGGAGCGCTGAAGCTTTCTTT. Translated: CASSYSRQGSAEAFF.